These 17 T cell receptor beta chains originate from one sample sequenced in a study of cytomegalovirus exposure and HLA in healthy donors. Produced via immunoSEQ multiplex PCR; TCRdb's table is partial and in-frame only. The table includes roughly 300,000 clones, 75% to 90% detected once. The sequencing input was PBMCs. The receptors here all came from a woman in her thirties in good health and CMV-seropositive.

The chain employs TRBV28 and TRBJ2-2, with D perhaps matching TRBD2 (6 bases). V gave up 2 bases and J gave up 6 bases, with 22 bases separating them. This CDR3 region has 18 residues. Germline CDR1 reads MDHEN; CDR2 reads SYDVKM. CDR3 loop: CASSLLALARRRAGELFF. The DNA of the CDR3 is TGTGCCAGCAGTTTACTGGCTCTAGCGAGAAGACGGGCCGGGGAGCTGTTTTTT.

V and J are TRBV28 and TRBJ1-5; D not certain. Germline CDR1 reads MDHEN; CDR2 reads SYDVKM. V lost 1 base and J lost 3, with 10 bases in between. This CDR3 has 15 residues. The CDR3 region is CASSLSRLFNQPQHF. The CDR3 nucleotides are TGTGCCAGCAGTTTATCCAGGTTGTTCAATCAGCCCCAGCATTTT.

The chain combines TRBV9 with TRBJ2-7, with D unresolved. This CDR3 has 11 residues. Germline V gene data show CDR1 as SGDLS and CDR2 as YYNGEE. V was cut by 3 bases and J by 4 bases, with 5 bases left in between. The CDR3 loop reads CASSAPYEQYF. CDR3 nucleotides: TGTGCCAGCAGCGCCCCGTACGAGCAGTACTTC.

The V gene is TRBV28, the J gene TRBJ2-3; D not certain. The CDR3 extends over 14 amino acids. Germline assignment: CDR1 MDHEN and CDR2 SYDVKM. V was trimmed by 4 bases and J by 3 bases, leaving 11 bases between them. For the CDR3, the DNA is TGTGCCAGCAGTTCCCCACCCCGGACAGATACGCAGTATTTT. Protein: CASSSPPRTDTQYF.

This clone was recorded once. The chain joins TRBV5-1 to TRBJ1-2; D is unclear. This CDR3 region has 14 residues. The V gene's germline CDR1 is SGHRS and CDR2 YFSETQ. V was shortened by 4 bases and J by 0 bases, with 10 bases between the two germline ends. CDR3 sequence reads: CASSDKASNYGYTF. The CDR3 coding sequence is TGCGCCAGCAGCGATAAGGCTTCTAACTATGGCTACACCTTC. The variable domain in full, completed from reference TRBV5-1 and TRBJ1-2, reads KAGVTQTPRYLIKTRGQQVTLSCSPISGHRSVSWYQQTPGQGLQFLFEYFSETQRNKGNFPGRFSGRQFSNSRSEMNVSTLELGDSALYLCASSDKASNYGYTFGSGTRLTVV.

V gene TRBV11-2 combines with J gene TRBJ2-3; 7 bases are a match to TRBD1. The CDR3 extends over 15 amino acids. Germline V gives CDR1 SGHAT, CDR2 FQNNGV. The V segment lost 5 bases and the J segment 2 bases; nucleotides outside the gene matches: 7. The CDR3 region is CASSLTGTNTDTQYF. The CDR3 nucleotides read TGTGCCAGCAGCCTGACAGGGACCAACACAGATACGCAGTATTTT.

The chain combines TRBV19 with TRBJ2-7; no clear D gene. Germline CDR1 is LNHDA and CDR2 is SQIVND (reference sequence). Trimming took 2 bases from V and 4 from J, leaving 9 bases between them. This CDR3 contains 13 residues. As DNA, the CDR3 is TGTGCCAGTAGTATATCCCTGAGATACGAGCAGTACTTC. The encoded protein is CASSISLRYEQYF. Full variable domain (remainder filled in from reference TRBV19 and TRBJ2-7): DGGITQSPKYLFRKEGQNVTLSCEQNLNHDAMYWYRQDPGQGLRLIYYSQIVNDFQKGDIAEGYSVSREKKESFPLTVTSAQKNPTAFYLCASSISLRYEQYFGPGTRLTVT.

The V call is TRBV5-6, the J call TRBJ1-1; 9 positions agree with TRBD1. This CDR3 is 12 amino acids long. Germline CDR1 and CDR2: SGHDT and YYEEEE. The V gene end was trimmed by 2 bases and the J gene end by 13 bases; junction bases not matched to a gene: 6. This CDR3 is CASSFSRQGDFF. In nucleotides, the CDR3 is TGTGCCAGCAGCTTCAGCAGACAGGGGGATTTCTTT. Variable domain in full (rest from reference TRBV5-6 and TRBJ1-1): DAGVTQSPTHLIKTRGQQVTLRCSPKSGHDTVSWYQQALGQGPQFIFQYYEEEERQRGNFPDRFSGHQFPNYSSELNVNALLLGDSALYLCASSFSRQGDFFGQGTRLTVV.

This sequence joins TRBV27 and TRBJ2-1, with TRBD2 identical over 9 bases. V was clipped by 4 bases and J by 8 bases; unmatched bases: 6. Germline V gene data show CDR1 as MNHEY and CDR2 as SMNVEV (reference sequence). The CDR3 has 14 residues. The CDR3 region has the DNA TGTGCCAGCAGTTCTAGCGGGACGCCCTATGAGCAGTTCTTC. This translates into CASSSSGTPYEQFF.

The chain recombines TRBV6-1 with TRBJ2-1, with D tentatively TRBD1 or TRBD2 (5 bases each). Trimming stripped 3 bases from V and 8 bases from J, with 14 bases between. CDR3 size: 14 residues. Per germline, CDR1 MNHNS and CDR2 SASEGT. CDR3 loop: CASSDGTTGYEQFF. DNA of the CDR3: TGTGCCAGCAGTGACGGGACCACCGGGTATGAGCAGTTCTTC.

The chain recombines TRBV29-1 with TRBJ1-1; D uncertain. Per the germline V gene, CDR1 is SQVTM and CDR2 is ANQGSEA. V lost 4 bases to trimming and J lost 3 bases, with 6 bases between them. CDR3 size: 11 residues. The CDR3 coding sequence is TGCAGCGTTGCCCTAGACACTGAAGCTTTCTTT. This translates into CSVALDTEAFF.

The rearrangement joins TRBV27 to TRBJ2-2; D gene unclear. Trimming removed 5 bases from V and 5 bases from J, with 9 bases in between. This CDR3 contains 13 residues. Germline values: CDR1 MNHEY, CDR2 SMNVEV (reference sequence). This CDR3 is CASSLKRTGELFF. As DNA, the CDR3 is TGTGCCAGCAGTCTCAAGAGGACCGGGGAGCTGTTTTTT.

The V call is TRBV27, the J call TRBJ1-1, with D unresolved. This CDR3 is built from 14 residues. Trimming cost V 6 bases and J 4 bases, with 15 bases left between them. The germline CDR1 and CDR2 sequences are MNHEY and SMNVEV (reference sequence). The CDR3 DNA reads TGTGCCAGCAGGCCAATCGGTGGGAGCACTGAAGCTTTCTTT. Translating gives CASRPIGGSTEAFF.

The CDR3 here is CASSLLGGAGYGYTF. CDR3 nucleotide sequence: TGTGCCAGCAGTTTATTGGGGGGCGCCGGCTATGGCTACACCTTC. This chain joins TRBV28 and TRBJ1-2; D may be TRBD1 (6 bases). Trimming stripped 1 base from V and 4 bases from J, with 13 bases between. Germline lookup yields CDR1 MDHEN and CDR2 SYDVKM. This CDR3 is 15 amino acids long.

V and J are TRBV6-5 and TRBJ1-4, with TRBD1 matching 8 bases. Germline lookup yields CDR1 MNHEY and CDR2 SVGAGI. This CDR3 is 13 amino acids long. The V and J ends lost 6 bases and 5 bases, in that order; junction bases with no gene match: 2. Here the CDR3 DNA reads TGTGCCAGCAGGGGACAGGCCAATGAAAAACTGTTTTTT. Translation: CASRGQANEKLFF.

The rearrangement uses TRBV7-8 and TRBJ1-4, with D perhaps TRBD1 (6 bases). This CDR3 has 15 residues. Germline V lookup: CDR1 SGHVS, CDR2 FQNEAQ. V was clipped by 4 bases and J by 5 bases, with 14 bases between them. Here the CDR3 DNA reads TGTGCCAGCAGCTCGAAGCCGGGACAAAATGAAAAACTGTTTTTT. Translating it yields CASSSKPGQNEKLFF.

This chain uses TRBV19 with TRBJ2-2; 15 bases are a match to TRBD2. Unmatched junction bases numbered 6, after V lost 6 bases and J lost 7 bases. The V gene's germline CDR1 is LNHDA and CDR2 SQIVND (reference sequence). The CDR3 sequence is 16 residues long. This chain's CDR3 is CASRWGLAGGDGELFF. The CDR3 DNA sequence: TGTGCCAGTAGATGGGGACTAGCGGGAGGAGACGGGGAGCTGTTTTTT.